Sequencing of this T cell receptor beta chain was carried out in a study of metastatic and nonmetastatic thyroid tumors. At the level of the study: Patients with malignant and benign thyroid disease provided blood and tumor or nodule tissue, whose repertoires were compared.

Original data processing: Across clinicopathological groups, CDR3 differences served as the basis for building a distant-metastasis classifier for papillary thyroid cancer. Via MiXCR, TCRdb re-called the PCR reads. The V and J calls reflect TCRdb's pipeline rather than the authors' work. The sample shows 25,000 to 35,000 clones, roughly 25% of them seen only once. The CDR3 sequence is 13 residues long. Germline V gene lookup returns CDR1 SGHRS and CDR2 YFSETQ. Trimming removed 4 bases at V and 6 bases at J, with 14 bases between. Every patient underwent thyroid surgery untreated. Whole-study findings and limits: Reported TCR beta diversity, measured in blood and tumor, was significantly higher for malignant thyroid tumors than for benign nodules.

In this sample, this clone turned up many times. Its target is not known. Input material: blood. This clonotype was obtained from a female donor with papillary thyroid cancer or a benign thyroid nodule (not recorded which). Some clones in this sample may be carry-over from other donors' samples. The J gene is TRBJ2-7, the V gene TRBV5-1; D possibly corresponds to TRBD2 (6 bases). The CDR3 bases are TGCGCCAGCAGCCCGACTAGACTTGTCGAGCAGTACTTC. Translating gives CASSPTRLVEQYF.